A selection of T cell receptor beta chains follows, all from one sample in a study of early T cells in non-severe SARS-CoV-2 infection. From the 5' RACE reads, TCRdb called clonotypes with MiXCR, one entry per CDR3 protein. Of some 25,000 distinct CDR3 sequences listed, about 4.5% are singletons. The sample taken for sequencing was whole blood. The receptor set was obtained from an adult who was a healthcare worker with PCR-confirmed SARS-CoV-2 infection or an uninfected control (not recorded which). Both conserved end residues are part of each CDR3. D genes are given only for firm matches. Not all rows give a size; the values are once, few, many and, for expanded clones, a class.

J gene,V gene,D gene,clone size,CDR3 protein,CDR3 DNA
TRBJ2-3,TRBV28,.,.,CASSPVGPQDTQYF,TGTGCCAGCAGTCCCGTAGGGCCTCAAGATACGCAGTATTTT
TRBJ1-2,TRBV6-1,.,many,CASSDGSGSWSALYGYTF,TGTGCCAGCAGTGATGGTTCTGGGTCGTGGTCTGCCCTCTATGGCTACACCTTC
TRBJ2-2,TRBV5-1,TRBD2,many,CASSPSGMSGGELFF,TGCGCCAGCAGCCCGAGCGGGATGTCCGGCGGGGAGCTGTTTTTT
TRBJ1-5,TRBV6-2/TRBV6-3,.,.,CASREQSGPGGQPQHF,TGTGCCAGCAGAGAACAAAGCGGTCCGGGGGGACAGCCCCAGCATTTT
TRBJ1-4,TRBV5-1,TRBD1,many,CASSSGQGTNEKLFF,TGCGCCAGCAGCTCCGGACAGGGAACTAATGAAAAACTGTTTTTT
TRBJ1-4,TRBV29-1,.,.,CSVERGTNEKLFF,TGCAGCGTTGAAAGGGGAACTAATGAAAAACTGTTTTTT
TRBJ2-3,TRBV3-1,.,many,CASSQDTITDTQYF,TGTGCCAGCAGCCAAGATACTATCACAGATACGCAGTATTTT
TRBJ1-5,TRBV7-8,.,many,CASSSTLVGNQPQHF,TGTGCCAGCAGCTCCACCTTGGTGGGCAATCAGCCCCAGCATTTT
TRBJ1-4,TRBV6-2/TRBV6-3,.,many,CASSSSPGGGEKLFF,TGTGCCAGCAGTTCCTCCCCCGGGGGAGGTGAAAAACTGTTTTTT
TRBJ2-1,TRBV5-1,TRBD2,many,CASSLRTSGSDEQFF,TGCGCCAGCAGCTTGCGGACTAGCGGGAGTGATGAGCAGTTCTTC
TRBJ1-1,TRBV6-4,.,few,CASSPDSEGTEAFF,TGTGCCAGCAGTCCCGACAGCGAAGGGACTGAAGCTTTCTTT
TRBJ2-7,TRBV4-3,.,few,CASSQEYSSYEQYF,TGCGCCAGCAGCCAAGAGTACTCCTCCTACGAGCAGTACTTC
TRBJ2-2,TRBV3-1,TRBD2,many,CASSRSPGLAVTGELFF,TGTGCCAGCAGCCGTTCACCGGGACTAGCCGTCACCGGGGAGCTGTTTTTT
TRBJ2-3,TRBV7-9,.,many,CASSPPGTDTQYF,TGTGCCAGCAGCCCACCAGGGACAGATACGCAGTATTTT
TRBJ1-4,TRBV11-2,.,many,CASSLGVLRSNEKLFF,TGTGCCAGCAGCTTGGGAGTTCTCCGGAGTAATGAAAAACTGTTTTTT
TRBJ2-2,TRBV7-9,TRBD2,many,CASSSLGGEYMELFF,TGTGCCAGCAGCTCCCTTGGGGGGGAGTATATGGAGCTGTTTTTT
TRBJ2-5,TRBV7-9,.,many,CASSPNTIQHETQYF,TGTGCCAGCAGCCCCAACACAATACAGCATGAGACCCAGTACTTC
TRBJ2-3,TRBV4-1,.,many,CASSEGMRAGDTQYF,TGCGCCAGCAGTGAGGGAATGCGGGCGGGAGATACGCAGTATTTT
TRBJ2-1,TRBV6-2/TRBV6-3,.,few,CASSARGSSYNEQFF,TGTGCCAGCAGTGCCCGGGGGAGCTCCTACAATGAGCAGTTCTTC
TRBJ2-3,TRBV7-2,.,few,CASGRGNTDTQYF,TGTGCCAGCGGACGGGGAAACACAGATACGCAGTATTTT
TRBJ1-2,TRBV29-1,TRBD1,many,CSVVGRGPYGYTF,TGCAGCGTTGTGGGCAGGGGGCCCTATGGCTACACCTTC
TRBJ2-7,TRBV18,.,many,CASSPLGRSYEQYF,TGTGCCAGCTCACCACTGGGCAGATCCTACGAGCAGTACTTC
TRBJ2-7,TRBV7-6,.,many,CASSPSYREFYEQYF,TGTGCCAGCAGTCCTTCTTACAGGGAATTCTACGAGCAGTACTTC
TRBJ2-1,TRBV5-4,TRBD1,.,CASSYRQGADEQFF,TGTGCCAGCAGCTATAGACAGGGGGCAGATGAGCAGTTCTTC
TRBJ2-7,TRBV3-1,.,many,CASSQDGPAWEQYF,TGTGCCAGCAGCCAAGACGGGCCGGCGTGGGAGCAGTACTTC
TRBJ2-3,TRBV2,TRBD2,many,CATKRDYTDTQYF,TGTGCCACCAAACGGGACTATACAGATACGCAGTATTTT
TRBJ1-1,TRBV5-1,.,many,CASSLVHGNTEAFF,TGCGCCAGCAGCTTGGTCCACGGGAACACTGAAGCTTTCTTT
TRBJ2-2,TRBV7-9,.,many,CASSLVVVGELFF,TGTGCCAGCAGCTTGGTAGTTGTCGGGGAGCTGTTTTTT
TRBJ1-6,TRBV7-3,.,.,CASSVYLNSPLHF,TGTGCCAGCAGCGTATATCTGAATTCACCCCTCCACTTT
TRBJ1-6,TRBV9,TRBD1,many,CASSVGTGGSSPLHF,TGTGCCAGCAGCGTAGGGACAGGGGGTAGTTCACCCCTCCACTTT
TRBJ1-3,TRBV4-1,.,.,CASSGLDGNTIYF,TGCGCCAGCAGTGGGTTGGATGGAAACACCATATATTTT
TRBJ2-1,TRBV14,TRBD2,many,CASSTERGLAGNEQFF,TGTGCCAGCAGCACGGAACGCGGACTAGCGGGGAATGAGCAGTTCTTC
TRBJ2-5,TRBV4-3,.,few,CASSQDPYVKPKETQYF,TGCGCCAGCAGCCAAGATCCCTATGTTAAACCGAAAGAGACCCAGTACTTC
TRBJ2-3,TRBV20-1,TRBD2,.,CSASGRTSVTDTQYF,TGCAGTGCTAGCGGGAGGACTTCTGTCACAGATACGCAGTATTTT
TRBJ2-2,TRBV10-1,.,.,CASSDSGRLEELFF,TGCGCCAGCAGTGATTCGGGGAGGCTGGAGGAGCTGTTTTTT
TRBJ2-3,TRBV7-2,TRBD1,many,CASSSQGAHGDTQYF,TGTGCCAGCAGCTCGCAGGGGGCGCATGGAGATACGCAGTATTTT
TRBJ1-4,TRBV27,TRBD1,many,CASSPTPGTGGLNEKLFF,TGTGCCAGCAGTCCAACCCCCGGGACAGGGGGTCTGAATGAAAAACTGTTTTTT
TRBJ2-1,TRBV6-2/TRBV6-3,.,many,CASSYSRAAGASSYNEQFF,TGTGCCAGCAGTTACTCGAGGGCTGCGGGGGCGAGCTCCTACAATGAGCAGTTCTTC
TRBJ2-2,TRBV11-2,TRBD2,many,CASSQGAGFTGELFF,TGTGCCAGCAGCCAAGGAGCGGGATTCACCGGGGAGCTGTTTTTT
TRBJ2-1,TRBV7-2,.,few,CASSLAEVGEQFF,TGTGCCAGCAGCTTAGCTGAGGTGGGAGAGCAGTTCTTC
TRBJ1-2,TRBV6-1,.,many,CASSEGRSVLSYTF,TGTGCCAGCAGTGAAGGGCGGTCAGTATTGAGCTACACCTTC
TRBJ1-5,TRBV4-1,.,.,CASSLDIGYQPQHF,TGCGCCAGCAGCTTAGACATAGGGTATCAGCCCCAGCATTTT
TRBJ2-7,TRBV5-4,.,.,CASSPQGPSEQYF,TGTGCCAGCAGCCCACAGGGTCCCAGCGAGCAGTACTTC
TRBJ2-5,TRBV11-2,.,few,CASSARASNSQETQYF,TGTGCCAGCAGCGCCCGGGCCTCAAATTCCCAAGAGACCCAGTACTTC
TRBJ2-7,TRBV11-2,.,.,CASSSRRIVTSHEQYF,TGTGCCAGCAGCTCACGCCGGATCGTAACTAGCCACGAGCAGTACTTC
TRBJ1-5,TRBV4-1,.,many,CASSQAAGSSNQPQHF,TGCGCCAGCAGCCAGGCCGCGGGGTCAAGCAATCAGCCCCAGCATTTT
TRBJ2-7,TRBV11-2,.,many,CASSLEWRGLPYEQYF,TGTGCCAGCAGCTTAGAGTGGCGGGGCCTCCCCTACGAGCAGTACTTC
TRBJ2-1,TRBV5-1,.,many,CASSVGVADINEQFF,TGCGCCAGCAGCGTGGGGGTAGCGGACATCAATGAGCAGTTCTTC
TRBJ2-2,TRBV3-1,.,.,CASSQLGGELFF,TGTGCCAGCAGCCAACTAGGAGGGGAGCTGTTTTTT
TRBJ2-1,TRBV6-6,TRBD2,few,CASSYVAGGRGEQFF,TGTGCCAGCAGTTACGTCGCGGGGGGGAGAGGAGAGCAGTTCTTC
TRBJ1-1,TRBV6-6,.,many,CASRLSGDTEAFF,TGTGCCAGCAGACTATCAGGGGACACTGAAGCTTTCTTT
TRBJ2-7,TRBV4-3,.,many,CASSPIQRGSEQYF,TGCGCCAGCAGCCCAATACAACGGGGAAGCGAGCAGTACTTC
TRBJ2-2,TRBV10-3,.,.,CATYIQGGELFF,TGTGCCACCTACATTCAGGGAGGGGAGCTGTTTTTT
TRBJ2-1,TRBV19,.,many,CASSIGGSYNEQFF,TGTGCCAGTAGTATTGGGGGGTCCTACAATGAGCAGTTCTTC
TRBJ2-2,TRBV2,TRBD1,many,CASTGRQGEVGELFF,TGTGCCAGCACCGGTCGACAGGGCGAGGTCGGGGAGCTGTTTTTT
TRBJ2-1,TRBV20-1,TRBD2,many,CSQRTSGEYNEQFF,TGCAGTCAGCGAACTAGCGGGGAATATAATGAGCAGTTCTTC
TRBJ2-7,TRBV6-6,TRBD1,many,CASSRSGQGYEQYF,TGTGCCAGCAGTCGGTCCGGACAGGGCTACGAGCAGTACTTC
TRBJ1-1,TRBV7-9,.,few,CASSLSSEAFF,TGTGCCAGCAGCCTCAGCTCTGAAGCTTTCTTT
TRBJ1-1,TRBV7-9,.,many,CASSPRVPAAFF,TGTGCCAGCAGCCCCAGGGTCCCGGCGGCTTTCTTT
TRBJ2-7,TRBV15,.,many,CATSIRSGYEQYF,TGTGCCACCAGCATCAGGTCAGGCTACGAGCAGTACTTC